These 4 T cell receptor beta chains were sequenced from one sample in a study of cytomegalovirus exposure and HLA in healthy donors. Libraries were prepared by immunoSEQ multiplex PCR; TCRdb keeps only in-frame clonotypes and omits some of them. The table lists some 70,000 clones, 95% to 97% of them singletons. The sequenced sample was PBMCs. These receptors all come from a man aged 18-30 years in good health and CMV-seronegative.

This chain links TRBV6-5 with TRBJ1-1, with a possible D match to TRBD1 (5 bases). CDR1 MNHEY and CDR2 SVGAGI come from the germline V gene. There are 13 residues in the CDR3. V dropped 6 bases and J dropped 11 bases, with 19 bases sitting between them. The CDR3 DNA reads TGTGCCAGCAGACCAGGGCAGGCCCAAGGGGCTTTCTTT. This sequence encodes CASRPGQAQGAFF.

The chain links TRBV10-3 to TRBJ2-1; maybe TRBD2 (5 bases). V lost 4 bases, J lost 6 bases, and 16 bases lay in between. Germline V gene sequence: CDR1 ENHRY, CDR2 SYGVKD. CDR3 size: 15 residues. The CDR3 loop is CAISVESPEVNEQFF. In DNA, the CDR3 is TGTGCCATCAGTGTGGAAAGCCCGGAGGTCAATGAGCAGTTCTTC.

A single count supports this clone. V is TRBV4-2 and J is TRBJ1-3, with TRBD1 as a possible D gene (5 bases). V lost 1 base to trimming and J lost 5 bases, with 9 bases between them. The CDR3 covers 14 residues. Germline CDR1 reads LGHNA; CDR2 reads YNFKEQ. The CDR3, as DNA: TGTGCCAGCAGCCAAGTAGGGGATCGAAACACCATATATTTT. Amino acids: CASSQVGDRNTIYF.

V gene TRBV19 combines with J gene TRBJ1-2; D uncertain. This CDR3 region has 15 residues. Germline V gene lookup returns CDR1 LNHDA and CDR2 SQIVND (reference sequence). The V end lost 7 bases, the J end lost 5 bases, and 20 bases lay between the germline ends. The CDR3: CASKILGRELYGYTF. CDR3 coding DNA: TGTGCCAGTAAGATCCTAGGCCGAGAATTATATGGCTACACCTTC.